These 3 T cell receptor beta chains came from one sample sequenced in a study of TIL therapy for anti-PD-1-resistant metastatic lung cancer. Time point: pre-treatment sample, taken before nivolumab and TIL therapy. The immunoSEQ assay was v3. Data came from immunoSEQ multiplex PCR; TCRdb stores just in-frame clones and leaves some out. The repertoire includes under 60,000 clones, around 85% of them detected once, and 5% sits in the top ten. The specimen comprised blood, sampled at baseline. These receptors all stem from a person between 25 and 80 years old with non-small cell lung cancer.

The V call is TRBV7-2, the J call TRBJ1-2; D unresolved. V was trimmed by 1 base and J by 4 bases, leaving 13 bases between them. Germline V gene sequence: CDR1 SGHTA, CDR2 FQGNSA. The CDR3 contains 15 residues. CDR3 in amino acids: CASSLGGGSSYGYTF. Here the CDR3 DNA reads TGTGCCAGCAGCTTAGGGGGTGGGTCGTCCTATGGCTACACCTTC.

This rearrangement joins TRBV24-1 to TRBJ2-2, with a possible D match to TRBD1 (5 bases). This CDR3 has 16 amino acids. Germline CDR1 is KGHDR and CDR2 is SFDVKD. Deletions cut 0 bases from V and 7 bases from J, with 14 bases between. The CDR3 DNA reads as TGTGCCACCAGTGATTTGCCTCAGGGCTCGGGCGGGGAGCTGTTTTTT. Encoded protein: CATSDLPQGSGGELFF.

The J gene is TRBJ1-5, the V gene TRBV28, with D uncertain. This CDR3 has 12 residues. The V and J ends lost 9 bases and 1 base respectively, with 7 bases between them. Germline V lookup: CDR1 MDHEN, CDR2 SYDVKM. The CDR3 nucleotides read TGTGCCAGTAGAACCAGCAATCAGCCCCAGCATTTT. Protein sequence: CASRTSNQPQHF.